Presented here are 28 T cell receptor beta chains from one specimen sequenced in a study of blood T cell repertoires in COVID-19. Profiling relied on immunoSEQ multiplex PCR, and the TCRdb table lists in-frame clones only, not all of them. The sample holds roughly 150,000 clones; approximately 84% are singletons and the top ten take under 3.5%. Sequencing was done on a sample of peripheral blood. The receptors shown here come from a woman older than 75 with COVID-19, enrolled during active disease.

The J gene is TRBJ1-2, the V gene TRBV3-1 (or the pseudogene TRBV3-2); 8 positions agree with TRBD1. Unmatched junction bases numbered 4, after V lost 1 base and J lost 6 bases. The CDR3 consists of 14 residues. CDR1 is LGHDT, CDR2 YNNKEL, per germline (reference sequence). This CDR3 is CASSQVQGADGYTF. CDR3 in DNA: TGTGCCAGCAGCCAAGTGCAGGGGGCGGATGGCTACACCTTC.

The gene calls are TRBV25-1 and TRBJ1-6, with D uncertain. The CDR3 is 15 amino acids. CDR1 and CDR2 from the germline V gene are MGHDK and SYGVNS. The V and J ends lost 5 bases and 0 bases respectively, with 8 bases between them. CDR3 amino acids: CASSPTVSYNSPLHF. DNA of the CDR3: TGTGCCAGCAGTCCTACGGTCTCCTATAATTCACCCCTCCACTTT.

This chain joins TRBV7-8 and TRBJ2-7, with D tentatively TRBD1 (5 bases). The germline gives CDR1 SGHVS, CDR2 FQNEAQ. V was shortened by 5 bases and J by 0 bases, with 14 bases between the two germline ends. The CDR3 has 15 amino acids. This chain's CDR3 is CASSPRQGLSYEQYF. The CDR3 bases are TGTGCCAGCAGCCCGCGGCAGGGCCTCTCCTACGAGCAGTACTTC.

This clone was detected only a few times. The V gene is TRBV2, the J gene TRBJ2-7; tentative D call: TRBD1 (5 bases). Germline CDR1 SNHLY, CDR2 FYNNEI. The ends were cut back, 5 bases at V and 6 bases at J, with 11 bases in the middle. The CDR3 extends over 12 amino acids. DNA of the CDR3: TGTGCCAGCAGTACTGACAGCGCCGAGCAGTACTTC. Translating it yields CASSTDSAEQYF. The full variable domain, its missing parts supplied by reference TRBV2 and TRBJ2-7, is EPEVTQTPSHQVTQMGQEVILRCVPISNHLYFYWYRQILGQKVEFLVSFYNNEISEKSEIFDDQFSVERPDGSNFTLKIRSTKLEDSAMYFCASSTDSAEQYFGPGTRLTVT.

This chain links TRBV28 with TRBJ2-1, with 12 bases aligning to TRBD1. The CDR3 extends over 17 amino acids. The germline gives CDR1 MDHEN, CDR2 SYDVKM. V gave up 8 bases and J gave up 6 bases; unmatched junction bases: 14. The CDR3 region is CASGATVGQGAGNEQFF. Written as DNA, the CDR3 is TGTGCCAGCGGGGCTACAGTGGGACAGGGGGCGGGCAATGAGCAGTTCTTC.

This clone showed up many times. The chain carries TRBV21-1 and TRBJ1-5; no check of the table's D call, TRBD1, against the DNA was made. TRBV21-1 is shown as a pseudogene. This CDR3 contains 19 residues. In DNA, the CDR3 is TGTGCCAGCAGCAAAGGCGGGGTGTGTGACAGGGAGATCAATCAGCCCCAGCATTTT. This codes for CASSKGGVCDREINQPQHF.

The V gene is TRBV5-1, the J gene TRBJ2-3; D possibly corresponds to TRBD1 (6 bases). There are 22 residues in the CDR3. CDR1 is SGHRS and CDR2 is YFSETQ in the germline V gene. Trimming shortened V by 4 bases and J by 2 bases, and 35 bases separated the two germline ends. The CDR3 DNA follows: TGCGCCAGCAGCCGTAACAGGGCTTGGATCCCCATGATGGACTTGGACACAGATACGCAGTATTTT. Translated, it gives CASSRNRAWIPMMDLDTDTQYF.

The gene calls are TRBV4-3 and TRBJ2-3; 11 nucleotides agree with TRBD1. This CDR3 spans 17 amino acids. V lost 0 bases to trimming and J lost 7 bases; unmatched junction nucleotides: 9. CDR1 is LGHNA, CDR2 YSLEER, per germline. CDR3 in DNA: TGCGCCAGCAGCCAAGACCCGGACAGGGGGCTGGTAAATACGCAGTATTTT. It specifies CASSQDPDRGLVNTQYF.

The chain carries TRBV30 and TRBJ2-3, with 16 bases that match TRBD2. Germline V CDR1 and CDR2: GTSNPN, SVGIG (reference sequence). J was trimmed by 2 bases and V by 5 bases; bases with no gene match: 7. This CDR3 is 17 amino acids long. CDR3 loop: CAWGGTSGRVPTDTQYF. DNA of the CDR3: TGTGCCTGGGGTGGGACTAGCGGGAGGGTTCCCACAGATACGCAGTATTTT.

This clone was seen a few times. The chain combines TRBV27 with TRBJ1-5; TRBD1 is a possible D gene (6 bases). This CDR3 comprises 18 residues. Trimming removed 6 bases at V and 1 base at J, with 22 bases between. Germline values: CDR1 MNHEY, CDR2 SMNVEV (reference sequence). This chain's CDR3 is CASSQNAGQIGSNQPQHF. CDR3 in DNA: TGTGCCAGCAGCCAAAACGCCGGACAGATCGGGAGCAATCAGCCCCAGCATTTT.

This clone came up once. One junction end does not reproduce the germline sequence, and a read error may be involved. The J gene is TRBJ1-2, the V gene TRBV10-3, with a tentative D call TRBD1 (6 bases). CDR1 and CDR2 from the germline V gene are ENHRY and SYGVKD. The CDR3 has 14 amino acids. The CDR3 here is CASSPTGLLGGYTF. The CDR3 region has the DNA TGTGCCAGCAGTCCAACAGGGCTTCTCGGTGGCTACACCTTC.

This clone was seen only once. This chain links TRBV20-1 with TRBJ1-4, with unresolved D. Germline V lookup: CDR1 DFQATT, CDR2 SNEGSKA (reference sequence). V lost 3 bases and J 3 bases, leaving 8 bases between the germline ends. The CDR3 runs 13 residues. The CDR3 protein is CSASPNANEKLFF. CDR3 DNA: TGCAGTGCTAGTCCCAATGCTAATGAAAAACTGTTTTTT.

With regard to this clone: It is unclear where the CDR3 begins or ends on the DNA, so no DNA is shown, and the CDR3 is as TCRdb lists it. The rearrangement joins TRBV28 to TRBJ1-2. A total of 13 residues make up the CDR3, ends included. CDR1 is MDHEN, CDR2 SYDVKM, per germline. CDR3 region: CASSFGAGGGYTF.

This clone has just one count. V usage is TRBV7-9 and J usage is TRBJ1-2; D unclear. The V gene's germline CDR1 is SEHNR and CDR2 FQNEAQ (reference sequence). The V end lost 2 bases, the J end lost 4 bases, and 14 bases lay between the germline ends. The CDR3 is 15 amino acids. The CDR3 is CASSLTRQRSYGYTF. DNA of the CDR3: TGTGCCAGCAGCTTAACTAGACAAAGAAGCTATGGCTACACCTTC. The complete variable domain, with remaining parts taken from reference TRBV7-9 and TRBJ1-2, reads DTGVSQNPRHKITKRGQNVTFRCDPISEHNRLYWYRQTLGQGPEFLTYFQNEAQLEKSRLLSDRFSAERPKGSFSTLEIQRTEQGDSAMYLCASSLTRQRSYGYTFGSGTRLTVV.

The J gene is TRBJ2-5, the V gene TRBV18; 9 nucleotides match TRBD1. The CDR3 extends over 14 amino acids. The V gene end was trimmed by 3 bases and the J gene end by 4 bases; junction bases not matched to a gene: 3. Germline V CDR1 and CDR2: KGHSH, LQKENI. The CDR3 protein is CASSPGQGRETQYF. In DNA form, the CDR3 reads TGTGCCAGCTCACCGGGACAGGGTAGAGAGACCCAGTACTTC.

The sample holds a few counts of this clone. The V gene is TRBV13, the J gene TRBJ2-5; the D gene is possibly TRBD2 (6 bases). The germline V and J ends were trimmed by 10 bases and 2 bases, with 14 bases remaining between them. Germline V gene lookup returns CDR1 PRHDT and CDR2 FYEKMQ (reference sequence). The CDR3 totals 13 residues. The CDR3 sequence is CATTRQAQETQYF. The CDR3 nucleotides are TGTGCCACGACTAGACAAGCACAAGAGACCCAGTACTTC.

This clone was detected once. This chain uses TRBV4-1 with TRBJ2-1; 9 positions match TRBD2. This CDR3 has 17 amino acids. The J segment lost 5 bases and the V segment lost 4 bases, leaving 12 bases of the junction unmatched. The germline CDR1 and CDR2 sequences are MGHRA and YSYEKL. The CDR3: CASSLGGGLANNNEQFF. In DNA, the CDR3 is TGCGCCAGCAGCCTGGGGGGTGGACTAGCGAACAACAATGAGCAGTTCTTC.

The chain carries TRBV29-1 and TRBJ1-2; D might be TRBD1 (5 bases). CDR1 and CDR2 (germline): SQVTM, ANQGSEA. V lost 7 bases and J lost 5, with 17 bases in between. The CDR3 loop spans 13 amino acids. The CDR3 is CSAEIGGSYGYTF. The CDR3 DNA is TGCAGCGCCGAAATTGGGGGGAGTTATGGCTACACCTTC.

This clone was seen just once. The chain uses TRBV11-2 and TRBJ2-5, with TRBD2 matching 7 bases. The length of the CDR3 is 14 residues. Germline V gives CDR1 SGHAT, CDR2 FQNNGV. After removal of 4 bases from V and 5 bases from J, the junction contained 7 bases not matched to a gene. The CDR3 loop reads CASSSTSMGETQYF. The CDR3, as DNA: TGTGCCAGCAGCTCGACTAGCATGGGGGAGACCCAGTACTTC.

In nucleotides, the CDR3 is TGTGCCAGCAGAGAACAGGGGTCTGGCTACACCTTC. It encodes CASREQGSGYTF. This sequence joins TRBV2 and TRBJ1-2; 7 positions agree with TRBD1. The CDR3 runs 12 residues. The J segment lost 7 bases and the V segment lost 6 bases, leaving 5 bases of the junction unmatched. Germline CDR1 reads SNHLY; CDR2 reads FYNNEI.

The rearrangement links TRBV5-1 to TRBJ2-3, with D unclear. Germline CDR1 reads SGHRS; CDR2 reads YFSETQ. Trimming shortened V by 0 bases and J by 5 bases, and 10 bases separated the two germline ends. The CDR3 is made up of 14 amino acids. In DNA, the CDR3 is TGCGCCAGCAGCTTGGATAGCCCGGGAGATACGCAGTATTTT. Translation: CASSLDSPGDTQYF.

There are a few counts of this clone. The chain is built from TRBV19 and TRBJ1-2, with 8 positions matching TRBD1. Germline CDR1 and CDR2: LNHDA and SQIVND (reference sequence). The CDR3 has 16 residues. The J segment lost 7 bases and the V segment lost 3 bases, leaving 13 bases of the junction unmatched. The CDR3 sequence is CASSIPLGQGGLGYTF. The CDR3 DNA is TGTGCCAGTAGTATCCCCCTCGGACAGGGAGGTCTTGGCTACACCTTC.

The CDR3: CASSPSGSGRTDTQYF. The CDR3 DNA sequence: TGTGCCAGCAGTCCATCGGGTAGCGGGAGAACAGATACGCAGTATTTT. The chain joins TRBV28 to TRBJ2-3, with TRBD2 identical over 9 bases. From germline, CDR1 is MDHEN and CDR2 SYDVKM. The V gene end was trimmed by 5 bases and the J gene end by 3 bases; junction bases not matched to a gene: 9. This CDR3 is built from 16 residues.

The chain combines TRBV7-2 with TRBJ1-1, with D hard to call. This CDR3 is 13 amino acids long. The V gene's germline CDR1 is SGHTA and CDR2 FQGNSA. Trimming removed 1 base from V and 4 bases from J, with 7 bases in between. CDR3 sequence reads: CASSLEAVTEAFF. CDR3 bases: TGTGCCAGCAGCTTAGAGGCGGTCACTGAAGCTTTCTTT.

This clone occurred a few times. CDR3 region: CASRTSGGAETQYF. The CDR3 bases are TGTGCCAGCAGGACTAGCGGGGGGGCTGAGACCCAGTACTTC. The chain carries TRBV7-9 and TRBJ2-5; 14 nucleotides align to TRBD2. The CDR3 consists of 14 residues. Germline V CDR1 and CDR2: SEHNR, FQNEAQ (reference sequence). The trim removed 6 bases at V and 5 bases at J, leaving 2 bases unmatched.

The chain is built from TRBV15 and TRBJ1-5; the D gene is possibly TRBD1 (6 bases). This CDR3 is built from 16 residues. Deletions cut 0 bases from V and 4 bases from J, with 13 bases between. Per germline, CDR1 LNHNV and CDR2 YYDKDF (reference sequence). The CDR3 reads CATSRDLGTNNQPQHF. In DNA form, the CDR3 reads TGTGCCACCAGCAGAGATCTCGGGACAAATAATCAGCCCCAGCATTTT. Supplemented by reference TRBV15 and TRBJ1-5, the full variable domain reads DAMVIQNPRYQVTQFGKPVTLSCSQTLNHNVMYWYQQKSSQAPKLLFHYYDKDFNNEADTPDNFQSRRPNTSFCFLDIRSPGLGDTAMYLCATSRDLGTNNQPQHFGDGTRLSIL.

For the CDR3, the DNA is TGTGCCAGCAGTACTAGCGGGAGTGGCAACTACGAGCAGTACTTC. Its translation is CASSTSGSGNYEQYF. The chain has TRBV6-5 and TRBJ2-7, with TRBD2 matching over 11 bases. The CDR3 spans 15 residues. V was clipped by 5 bases and J by 3 bases; unmatched bases: 6. Germline V gene data show CDR1 as MNHEY and CDR2 as SVGAGI.

The genes are TRBV27 and TRBJ2-7; 8 bases fit TRBD2. The CDR3 is made up of 15 amino acids. Losses at the gene ends were 1 base for V and 5 bases for J; bases not matched to a gene: 7. Germline V gene sequence: CDR1 MNHEY, CDR2 SMNVEV (reference sequence). CDR3 residues: CASSLFREGRNEQYF. The CDR3 bases are TGTGCCAGCAGTTTATTTCGGGAGGGCCGCAACGAGCAGTACTTC.